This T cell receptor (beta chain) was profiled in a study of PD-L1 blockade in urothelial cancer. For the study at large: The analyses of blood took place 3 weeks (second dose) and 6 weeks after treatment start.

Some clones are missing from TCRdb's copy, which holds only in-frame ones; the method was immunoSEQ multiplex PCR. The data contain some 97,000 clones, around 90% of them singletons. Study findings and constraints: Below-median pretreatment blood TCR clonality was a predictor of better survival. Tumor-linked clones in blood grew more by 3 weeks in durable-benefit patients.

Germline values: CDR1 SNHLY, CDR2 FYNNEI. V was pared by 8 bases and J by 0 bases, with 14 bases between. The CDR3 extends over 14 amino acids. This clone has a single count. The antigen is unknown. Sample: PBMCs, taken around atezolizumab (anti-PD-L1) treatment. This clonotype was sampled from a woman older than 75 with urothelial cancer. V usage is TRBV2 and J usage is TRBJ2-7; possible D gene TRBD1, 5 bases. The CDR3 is CASFSDSRSYEQYF. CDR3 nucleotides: TGTGCCAGCTTTTCTGACAGTCGCTCCTACGAGCAGTACTTC.